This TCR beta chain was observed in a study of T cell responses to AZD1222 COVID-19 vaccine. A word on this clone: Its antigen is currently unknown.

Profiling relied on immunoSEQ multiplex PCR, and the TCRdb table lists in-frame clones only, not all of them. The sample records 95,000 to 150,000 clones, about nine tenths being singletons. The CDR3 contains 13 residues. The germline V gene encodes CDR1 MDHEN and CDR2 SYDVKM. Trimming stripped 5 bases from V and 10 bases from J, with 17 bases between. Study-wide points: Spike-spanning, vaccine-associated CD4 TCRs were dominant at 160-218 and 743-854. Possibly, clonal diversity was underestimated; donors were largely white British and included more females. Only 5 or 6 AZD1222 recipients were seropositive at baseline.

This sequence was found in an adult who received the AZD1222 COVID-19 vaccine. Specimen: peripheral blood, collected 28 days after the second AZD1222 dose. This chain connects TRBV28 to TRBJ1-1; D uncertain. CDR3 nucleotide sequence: TGTGCCAGCAGTCCCTCGTGGGGTCGAGGAGCTTTCTTT. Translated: CASSPSWGRGAFF.